This TCR beta chain stems from a study of blood T cell repertoires in COVID-19. At the level of the study: From the United States, Italy and Spain came samples of acute and convalescent COVID-19. The analysed material was cDNA or gDNA that came from T cells, B-cell-depleted T cells, or PBMCs.

Per the authors' pipeline: Estimates of nucleated cell counts were drawn from the amplification of reference gene primers. Profiling relied on immunoSEQ multiplex PCR, and the TCRdb table lists in-frame clones only, not all of them. V and J calls and clone size come straight from that table; D and trimming were deduced from the DNA. Here the sample spans 95,000 to 150,000 clones, 82% being singletons. CDR3 length: 11 residues. Germline loops: CDR1 SNHLY, CDR2 FYNNEI. V lost 7 bases, J lost 9 bases, and 12 bases lay in between. The source material was peripheral blood. The V and J genes are TRBV2 and TRBJ1-2; D not certain. The receptor's source is a woman aged 70-85 years with acute or convalescent COVID-19. CDR3 DNA: TGTGCCAGCAAGTTGAGCGAGAGCTACACCTTC. Its protein product is CASKLSESYTF.